The 23 T cell receptor beta chains listed next were all sequenced from one sample in a study of CD8+ T cells in alopecia areata. As the sequencing template, cDNA was produced by extracting RNA and reverse transcribing it. Measured with immunoSEQ multiplex PCR; TCRdb has only the in-frame clones, and not every one. The top ten hold 4.5% to 6% of the sample, which has around 210,000 clones, around three fifths seen once. The sequenced sample consisted of CD8+ T cells sorted from blood. The receptors shown here come from a human donor in good health.

The chain's CDR3 is CASSHGTDYGYTF. CDR3 DNA: TGTGCCAGCAGCCACGGGACAGACTATGGCTACACCTTC. The V gene is TRBV7-9, the J gene TRBJ1-2, with TRBD1 identical over 7 bases. This CDR3 has 13 amino acids. After removal of 5 bases from V and 3 bases from J, the junction contained 3 bases not matched to a gene. Germline assignment: CDR1 SEHNR and CDR2 FQNEAQ (reference sequence).

This chain's CDR3 is CATSRDPTQEGYTF. CDR3 DNA sequence: TGTGCCACCAGCAGAGATCCAACACAGGAAGGCTACACCTTC. The chain employs TRBV15 and TRBJ1-2; D perhaps matches TRBD1 (5 bases). Germline V gene sequence: CDR1 LNHNV, CDR2 YYDKDF (reference sequence). The CDR3 is 14 amino acids. The V gene lost 0 bases and the J gene lost 8 bases, with 13 bases spanning the gap.

CDR3 protein: CASSQGTQYF. The CDR3 DNA sequence: TGCGCCAGCAGCCAAGGTACGCAGTATTTT. The chain uses TRBV4-1 and TRBJ2-3; D ambiguous. Germline values: CDR1 MGHRA, CDR2 YSYEKL. V was pared by 1 base and J by 8 bases, with 1 base between. The CDR3 has 10 amino acids.

V usage is TRBV19 and J usage is TRBJ2-1; TRBD2 matches at 9 bases. CDR3 size: 14 residues. Germline assignment: CDR1 LNHDA and CDR2 SQIVND (reference sequence). J gave up 7 bases and V 7 bases, and 8 bases lay outside the gene matches. CDR3 in amino acids: CASKVGTSPNEQFF. The CDR3 coding sequence is TGTGCCAGTAAAGTTGGGACTAGCCCAAATGAGCAGTTCTTC.

The chain employs TRBV23-1 and TRBJ2-1; D possibly corresponds to TRBD1 (5 bases). TRBV23-1 belongs to the ORF category, with a function that is uncertain. The CDR3 totals 15 residues. V was trimmed by 6 bases and J by 7 bases, leaving 19 bases between them. The CDR3 DNA follows: TGCGCCAGCAGCGTTAGCCCCCGGAAGGGGAATGAGCAGTTCTTC. Encoded protein: CASSVSPRKGNEQFF.

The chain carries TRBV7-9 and TRBJ2-3; D unresolved. The V gene's germline CDR1 is SEHNR and CDR2 FQNEAQ (reference sequence). Between the trimmed V and J ends, which lost 8 bases and 5 bases, there was a span of 5 bases. The CDR3 runs 10 residues. The DNA of the CDR3 is TGTGCCAGCGAGAAAGATACGCAGTATTTT. Translated, it gives CASEKDTQYF. Using reference TRBV7-9 and TRBJ2-3 for the parts outside the CDR3, the full variable domain is DTGVSQNPRHKITKRGQNVTFRCDPISEHNRLYWYRQTLGQGPEFLTYFQNEAQLEKSRLLSDRFSAERPKGSFSTLEIQRTEQGDSAMYLCASEKDTQYFGPGTRLTVL.

The genes are TRBV27 and TRBJ1-1; D unresolved. Germline assignment: CDR1 MNHEY and CDR2 SMNVEV (reference sequence). Trimming took off 3 bases at V and 7 bases at J, with 12 bases between the two ends. The CDR3 length is 13 residues. CDR3 sequence (DNA): TGTGCCAGCAGTTTCGGACCGCCGAATGAAGCTTTCTTT. Amino acids: CASSFGPPNEAFF.

The chain employs TRBV13 and TRBJ2-5, with D maybe TRBD1 (5 bases). Trimming took 4 bases from V and 5 from J, leaving 11 bases between them. Germline assignment: CDR1 PRHDT and CDR2 FYEKMQ (reference sequence). The CDR3 has 13 residues. CDR3 sequence reads: CASSSGIGETQYF. In DNA form, the CDR3 reads TGTGCCAGCAGCTCAGGGATTGGCGAGACCCAGTACTTC. Full variable domain (remainder filled in from reference TRBV13 and TRBJ2-5): AAGVIQSPRHLIKEKRETATLKCYPIPRHDTVYWYQQGPGQDPQFLISFYEKMQSDKGSIPDRFSAQQFSDYHSELNMSSLELGDSALYFCASSSGIGETQYFGPGTRLLVL.

This clone occurred a few times. The chain employs TRBV4-1 and TRBJ1-1; weak D call: TRBD1 (5 bases). Trimming cost V 1 base and J 1 base, with 10 bases left between them. CDR1 MGHRA and CDR2 YSYEKL come from the germline V gene. The CDR3 totals 15 residues. Written as DNA, the CDR3 is TGCGCCAGCAGCCAAGCAGGGCCCGGGAACACTGAAGCTTTCTTT. Its translation: CASSQAGPGNTEAFF.

On this clone: Additional DNA sequences in this sample encode the identical CDR3. This chain joins TRBV4-1 and TRBJ2-3; D uncertain. Germline-derived CDR1 and CDR2 are MGHRA and YSYEKL. The germline V and J ends were trimmed by 0 bases and 0 bases, with 4 bases remaining between them. CDR3 size: 14 residues. CDR3 DNA: TGCGCCAGCAGCCAAGACAGTAGCACAGATACGCAGTATTTT. Translation gives CASSQDSSTDTQYF.

The chain links TRBV13 to TRBJ2-7; D ambiguous. The CDR3 runs to 13 residues. CDR1 is PRHDT, CDR2 FYEKMQ, per germline (reference sequence). V lost 0 bases and J 3 bases, leaving 6 bases between the germline ends. In DNA form, the CDR3 reads TGTGCCAGCAGCTTAGGCCCGGGCTACGAGCAGTACTTC. It translates to CASSLGPGYEQYF. Drawing the rest from reference TRBV13 and TRBJ2-7, the complete variable domain is AAGVIQSPRHLIKEKRETATLKCYPIPRHDTVYWYQQGPGQDPQFLISFYEKMQSDKGSIPDRFSAQQFSDYHSELNMSSLELGDSALYFCASSLGPGYEQYFGPGTRLTVT.

This clone occurred a few times. The CDR3 nucleotides read TGCAGCGTTGAAGGGTGGCAGGGGGGCACAGATACGCAGTATTTT. It encodes CSVEGWQGGTDTQYF. V gene TRBV29-1 combines with J gene TRBJ2-3; 7 nucleotides line up with TRBD1. This CDR3 contains 15 residues. Per the germline V gene, CDR1 is SQVTM and CDR2 is ANQGSEA. Trimming took 1 base from V and 1 from J; bases not matched to a gene: 5.

The chain carries TRBV19 and TRBJ2-7; D remains ambiguous. The germline CDR1 and CDR2 sequences are LNHDA and SQIVND (reference sequence). V dropped 4 bases and J dropped 0 bases, with 10 bases sitting between them. The length of the CDR3 is 14 residues. The CDR3 nucleotides are TGTGCCAGTAGTAAGACGGGTAGCTCCTACGAGCAGTACTTC. Translated: CASSKTGSSYEQYF. Based on the CDR3 plus reference TRBV19 and TRBJ2-7, the full variable domain is DGGITQSPKYLFRKEGQNVTLSCEQNLNHDAMYWYRQDPGQGLRLIYYSQIVNDFQKGDIAEGYSVSREKKESFPLTVTSAQKNPTAFYLCASSKTGSSYEQYFGPGTRLTVT.

This chain links TRBV30 with TRBJ2-3; no clear D gene. Germline V gives CDR1 GTSNPN, CDR2 SVGIG (reference sequence). The CDR3 length is 12 residues. The V end was cut by 5 bases, the J end by 7 bases, with 13 bases between. The CDR3 protein is CAWARWANTQYF. The CDR3 bases are TGTGCCTGGGCTCGTTGGGCGAATACGCAGTATTTT.

This clone was detected only once. The V call is TRBV4-1, the J call TRBJ2-7; TRBD1 aligns across 8 bases. The V segment lost 4 bases and the J segment 0 bases; nucleotides outside the gene matches: 5. Germline values: CDR1 MGHRA, CDR2 YSYEKL. This CDR3 comprises 15 residues. CDR3 nucleotide sequence: TGCGCCAGCAGCCTAGACAGGGGACTCTCCTACGAGCAGTACTTC. Translating it yields CASSLDRGLSYEQYF.

This clone was counted a few times. V is TRBV5-7 and J is TRBJ2-5; TRBD2 aligns across 10 bases. TRBV5-7 is placed among ORFs of uncertain function. This CDR3 has 15 residues. Trimming cost V 4 bases and J 5 bases; bases outside gene matches: 8. In nucleotides, the CDR3 is TGTGCCAGCAGCAACCTAGCGGGGGATTTTGAGACCCAGTACTTC. Translating it yields CASSNLAGDFETQYF.

This chain connects TRBV27 to TRBJ1-4; D might be TRBD1 (5 bases). Looked up from germline, CDR1 is MNHEY and CDR2 is SMNVEV (reference sequence). V lost 5 bases, J lost 3 bases, and 19 bases lay in between. The CDR3 is made up of 17 amino acids. CDR3 DNA sequence: TGTGCCAGCAGTCCCCGGTTTCAGGGACTCTCTAATGAAAAACTGTTTTTT. Its translation is CASSPRFQGLSNEKLFF.

The sample holds a few counts of this clone. This chain links TRBV9 with TRBJ2-3; 10 bases map to TRBD2. Germline loops: CDR1 SGDLS, CDR2 YYNGEE. The CDR3 has 17 amino acids. The V gene end was trimmed by 0 bases and the J gene end by 2 bases; junction bases not matched to a gene: 6. The CDR3, as DNA: TGTGCCAGCAGCGTAGCCACTAGCGGGGCCAACACAGATACGCAGTATTTT. Translation gives CASSVATSGANTDTQYF.

In its sample, this clone was seen a few times. J is TRBJ2-7 and V is TRBV27, with TRBD1 identical over 8 bases. With 0 bases clipped from V and 2 bases from J, the junction kept 6 bases outside the gene matches. The CDR3 runs 16 residues. Germline lookup yields CDR1 MNHEY and CDR2 SMNVEV (reference sequence). The CDR3 spells CASSLSPGQVTYEQYF. The CDR3 nucleotides are TGTGCCAGCAGTTTATCGCCGGGACAGGTAACCTACGAGCAGTACTTC.

This clone showed up just a few times. J is TRBJ2-5 and V is TRBV7-9; TRBD2 might be the D (7 bases). In germline, CDR1 is SEHNR, CDR2 FQNEAQ (reference sequence). There are 13 residues in the CDR3. Trimming cost V 3 bases and J 5 bases, with 10 bases left between them. DNA for the CDR3: TGTGCCAGCAGCTTCGGCGGGGGCGAGACCCAGTACTTC. Protein: CASSFGGGETQYF.

The chain has TRBV6-6 and TRBJ2-5; no definite D call. Germline-derived CDR1 and CDR2 are MNHNY and SVGAGI (reference sequence). Trimming pared 2 bases from V and 1 base from J, leaving 11 bases between. CDR3 length: 15 amino acids. The CDR3 loop is CASSYLVTPQETQYF. In DNA form, the CDR3 reads TGTGCCAGCAGTTACCTGGTTACGCCCCAAGAGACCCAGTACTTC.

The chain joins TRBV11-2 to TRBJ2-2; D not resolved. The CDR3 spans 13 residues. The germline CDR1 and CDR2 sequences are SGHAT and FQNNGV. V lost 4 bases to trimming and J lost 11 bases, with 14 bases between them. The CDR3 here is CASSSPDPFELFF. Written as DNA, the CDR3 is TGTGCCAGCAGCTCACCGGACCCCTTCGAGCTGTTTTTT.

CDR3 residues: CASSQTTGGQPQHF. CDR3 in DNA: TGCGCCAGCAGCCAAACCACAGGCGGACAGCCCCAGCATTTT. The rearrangement links TRBV4-1 to TRBJ1-5; possibly TRBD1 for D (5 bases). Trimming removed 2 bases at V and 7 bases at J, with 12 bases between. CDR3 length: 14 amino acids. CDR1 is MGHRA, CDR2 YSYEKL, per germline.